The entry below gives a single TCR beta chain sequence along with its context. The sample is drawn from a study of blood T cell repertoires in COVID-19. Germline CDR1 and CDR2: MDHEN and SYDVKM. The CDR3 loop spans 15 amino acids. J gave up 1 base and V 4 bases, and 5 bases lay outside the gene matches. Original handling: Nucleated cell number was recorded as an estimate derived from reference gene primer amplification. TCRdb's table, derived via immunoSEQ multiplex PCR, lists solely in-frame clones and lacks some. Clone size and V and J calls were adopted from that table, with D and trimming inferred from the DNA. The profile shows under 350,000 clones, just over 85% of them singletons. The study assigned cohorts using participant-reported clinical history.

The sample comprised PBMCs or T cells enriched from blood (not recorded which). This chain links TRBV28 with TRBJ2-7; 9 nucleotides line up with TRBD1. The sequence was obtained from a woman aged 40 to 50 with acute COVID-19. CDR3 sequence: CASSSPGTGSYEQYF. The DNA of the CDR3 is TGTGCCAGCAGTTCCCCTGGGACAGGGTCCTACGAGCAGTACTTC.